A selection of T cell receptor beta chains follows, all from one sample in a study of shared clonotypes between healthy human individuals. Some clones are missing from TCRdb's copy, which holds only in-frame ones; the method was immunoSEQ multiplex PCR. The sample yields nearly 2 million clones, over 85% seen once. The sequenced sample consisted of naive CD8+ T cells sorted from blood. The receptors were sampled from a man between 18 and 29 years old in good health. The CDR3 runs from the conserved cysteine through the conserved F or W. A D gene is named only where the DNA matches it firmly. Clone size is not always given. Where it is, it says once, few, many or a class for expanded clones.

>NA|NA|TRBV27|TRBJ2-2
TGTGCCAGCAGTAGGGATTTGAACACCGGGGAGCTGTTTTTT
CASSRDLNTGELFF
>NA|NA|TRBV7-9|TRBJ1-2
TGTGCCAGCAGCTTAGCCCCCGGGGACAAATATGGCTACACCTTC
CASSLAPGDKYGYTF
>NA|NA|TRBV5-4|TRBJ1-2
TGTGCCAGCAGCCGTCATCAGCGGGACCACTATGGCTACACCTTC
CASSRHQRDHYGYTF
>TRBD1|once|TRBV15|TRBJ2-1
TGTGCCACCAGCAGAGAGCCGGGACAGGTCTACAATGAGCAGTTCTTC
CATSREPGQVYNEQFF
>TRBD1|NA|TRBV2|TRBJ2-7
TGTGCCAGCAGTGAGGGGACAGGCTCCTACGAGCAGTACTTC
CASSEGTGSYEQYF
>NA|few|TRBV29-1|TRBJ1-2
TGCAGCGTTGAGGATCCTACTTCGGCGAACTATGGCTACACCTTC
CSVEDPTSANYGYTF
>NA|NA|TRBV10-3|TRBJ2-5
TGTGCCATCAAGGAGTCGCAGGGTACAGAGACCCAGTACTTC
CAIKESQGTETQYF
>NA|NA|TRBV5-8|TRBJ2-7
TGTGCCAGCAGCTTGACCGGAAGTTACGAGCAGTACTTC
CASSLTGSYEQYF
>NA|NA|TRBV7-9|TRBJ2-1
TGTGCCAGCAGCTTAGCGAACGGTACCCGGCAGTTCTTC
CASSLANGTRQFF
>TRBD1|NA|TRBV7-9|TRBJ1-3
TGTGCCAGCAGCCAGGACAGGGGGTATGGAAACACCATATATTTT
CASSQDRGYGNTIYF
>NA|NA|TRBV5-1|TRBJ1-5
TGCGCCAGCAGCTTGGTTTCCGGGGGAAGTCAGCCCCAGCATTTT
CASSLVSGGSQPQHF
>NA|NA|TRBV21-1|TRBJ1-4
TGTGCCAGCTCGAGGGAAGAAAAACTGTTTTTT
CASSREEKLFF
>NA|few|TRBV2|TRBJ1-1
TGTGCCAGCAGTGAGTACGGGCAGAACACTGAAGCTTTCTTT
CASSEYGQNTEAFF
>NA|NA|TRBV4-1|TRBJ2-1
TGCGCCAGCAGCCAAGATAGAGTGAGGGTTGAGCAGTTCTTC
CASSQDRVRVEQFF
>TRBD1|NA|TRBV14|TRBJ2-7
TGTGCCAGCAGGCAGGGGACAGCGAGCTCCTACGAGCAGTACTTC
CASRQGTASSYEQYF
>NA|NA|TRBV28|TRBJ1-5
TGTGCCAGCACAGTGAATAGCAATCAGCCCCAGCATTTT
CASTVNSNQPQHF
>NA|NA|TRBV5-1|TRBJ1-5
TGCGCCAGCAGCTTAAGGGAAAGGGAAAATCAGCCCCAGCATTTT
CASSLRERENQPQHF
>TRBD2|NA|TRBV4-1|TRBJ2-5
TGCGCCAGCAGCCAAGTACTAGCGGGAGAAGAGACCCAGTACTTC
CASSQVLAGEETQYF
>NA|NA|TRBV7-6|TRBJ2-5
TGTGCCAGCAGCCGCCCCGGGTCTCCAATTGAGACCCAGTACTTC
CASSRPGSPIETQYF
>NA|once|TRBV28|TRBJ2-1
TGTGCCAGCAGCCCCGAGTCCTACAATGAGCAGTTCTTC
CASSPESYNEQFF
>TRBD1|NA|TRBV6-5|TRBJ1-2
TGTGCCAGCAGTTACAGGACAGGGGATGGCTACACCTTC
CASSYRTGDGYTF
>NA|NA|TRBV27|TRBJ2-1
TGTGCCAGCAGTTCGGAGGTCCCCTACAATGAGCAGTTCTTC
CASSSEVPYNEQFF
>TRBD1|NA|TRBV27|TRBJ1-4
TGTGCCAGCAGTTCCCTTAGGGGACAGCCTAATGAAAAACTGTTTTTT
CASSSLRGQPNEKLFF
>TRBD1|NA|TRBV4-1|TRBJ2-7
TGCGCCAGCAGCCAAGAGGACAGGGGGCCGGAGCAGTACTTC
CASSQEDRGPEQYF
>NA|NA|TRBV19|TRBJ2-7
TGTGCCACGGAGCAGGGCTACGAGCAGTACTTC
CATEQGYEQYF
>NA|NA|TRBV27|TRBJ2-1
TGTGCCAGCATGGGCTCCTACAATGAGCAGTTCTTC
CASMGSYNEQFF
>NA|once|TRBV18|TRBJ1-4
TGTGCCAGCTCACAATCAGCGACTAATGAAAAACTGTTTTTT
CASSQSATNEKLFF
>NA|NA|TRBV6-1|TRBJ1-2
TGTGCCAGCAGTGAGGAGCGTGGGACGGCAGTAGACACCTTC
CASSEERGTAVDTF
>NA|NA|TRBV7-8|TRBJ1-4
TGTGCCAGCAGCTTATATTTAGGGGCCCAACTGTTTTTT
CASSLYLGAQLFF
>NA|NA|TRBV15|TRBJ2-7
TGTGCCACCAGCAGAGATCGGACACAGGGCTACGAGCAGTACTTC
CATSRDRTQGYEQYF
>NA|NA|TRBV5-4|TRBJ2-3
TGTGCCAGCAGCCAGGGACTCTTCACAGATACGCAGTATTTT
CASSQGLFTDTQYF
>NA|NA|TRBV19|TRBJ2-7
TGTGCCAGTAGTATAGGTCATACCTACGAGCAGTACTTC
CASSIGHTYEQYF
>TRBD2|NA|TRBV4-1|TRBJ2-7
TGCGCCAGCAGCCAAGTACTAGCGGGGTTCTACGAGCAGTACTTC
CASSQVLAGFYEQYF
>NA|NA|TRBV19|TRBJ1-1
TGTGCCAGTAGACCCCGGGGAAACACTGAAGCTTTCTTT
CASRPRGNTEAFF
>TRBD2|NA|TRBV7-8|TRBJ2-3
TGTGCCAGCAGCCCAGGCCTAGCGGGGGCCACAGATACGCAGTATTTT
CASSPGLAGATDTQYF
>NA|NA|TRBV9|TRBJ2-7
TGTGCCAGCAGCGTAGATCCAGGGTACCCCTACGAGCAGTACTTC
CASSVDPGYPYEQYF
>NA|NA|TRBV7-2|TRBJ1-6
TGTGCCAGCAGTCACGGGACAAGCTCCTATAATTCACCCCTCCACTTT
CASSHGTSSYNSPLHF
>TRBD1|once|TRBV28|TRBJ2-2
TGTGCCAGCAGTGACAGACAGGGCGGAACCGGGGAGCTGTTTTTT
CASSDRQGGTGELFF
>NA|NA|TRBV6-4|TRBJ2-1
TGTGCCAGCAGTGAGAGGGGGGGTAATGAGCAGTTCTTC
CASSERGGNEQFF